Listed below are T cell receptor beta chains from one sample, sequenced in a study of shared clonotypes between healthy human individuals. The data were produced by immunoSEQ multiplex PCR, yet TCRdb's version contains in-frame clones alone and is incomplete. The sample has a few million clones; 90% to 96% are singletons. Source material: naive CD4+ T cells sorted from blood. The receptors come from a man in his late teens or twenties in good health. Both conserved end residues are part of each CDR3. Each record gives: V gene, clone size, D gene, J gene, CDR3 protein, CDR3 DNA. D genes are given only for firm matches. The size entry is marked missing in some rows and otherwise reads once, few, many or a size class.

TRBV10-2	NA	TRBD1	TRBJ2-7	CASRGTGLLEQYF	TGCGCCAGCAGAGGGACAGGGCTTCTCGAGCAGTACTTC
TRBV18	NA	NA	TRBJ1-5	CASSPWHDSNQPQHF	TGTGCCAGCTCACCATGGCATGATAGCAATCAGCCCCAGCATTTT
TRBV2	NA	TRBD1	TRBJ1-6	CASSPSPGGGYNSPLHF	TGTGCCAGCAGTCCTTCTCCAGGGGGGGGTTATAATTCACCCCTCCACTTT
TRBV7-9	NA	NA	TRBJ2-2	CASSLAGGPTGELFF	TGTGCCAGCAGCTTAGCAGGGGGGCCGACCGGGGAGCTGTTTTTT
TRBV7-9	NA	NA	TRBJ2-2	CASSPPGSPNTGELFF	TGTGCCAGCAGCCCTCCGGGATCCCCGAACACCGGGGAGCTGTTTTTT
TRBV25-1	NA	NA	TRBJ2-1	CASSELGSAYNEQFF	TGTGCCAGCAGTGAATTAGGGTCGGCCTACAATGAGCAGTTCTTC
TRBV5-4	once	NA	TRBJ2-2	CASSLTGNGTGELFF	TGTGCCAGCAGCTTAACCGGGAATGGCACCGGGGAGCTGTTTTTT
TRBV11-2	NA	TRBD2	TRBJ2-5	CASSFGGAETQYF	TGTGCCAGCAGCTTCGGGGGGGCAGAGACCCAGTACTTC
TRBV25-1	NA	NA	TRBJ2-1	CASSGGGASSYNEQFF	TGTGCCAGCTCTGGCGGGGGCGCCAGCTCCTACAATGAGCAGTTCTTC
TRBV7-2	NA	NA	TRBJ2-3	CASSLVAGLPGDTQYF	TGTGCCAGCAGCTTAGTCGCGGGTCTTCCGGGGGATACGCAGTATTTT
TRBV7-9	NA	NA	TRBJ2-1	CASSSYPMTGEQFF	TGTGCCAGCAGCTCGTACCCCATGACCGGTGAGCAGTTCTTC
TRBV4-3	NA	NA	TRBJ2-7	CASSQGPTFREPSYEQYF	TGCGCCAGCAGCCAAGGGCCCACGTTCCGGGAGCCGTCCTACGAGCAGTACTTC
TRBV9	NA	NA	TRBJ2-5	CASSETGVQETQYF	TGTGCCAGCAGCGAGACAGGAGTACAAGAGACCCAGTACTTC
TRBV4-1	NA	TRBD2	TRBJ2-1	CASSETPGLVAYNEQFF	TGCGCCAGCAGTGAAACTCCGGGACTAGTAGCCTACAATGAGCAGTTCTTC
TRBV30	NA	NA	TRBJ2-7	CAWSSRLTDEQYF	TGTGCCTGGAGTTCTCGTTTGACGGACGAGCAGTACTTC
TRBV11-3	NA	NA	TRBJ2-1	CASSLSTNEQFF	TGTGCCAGCAGTCTGAGTACTAATGAGCAGTTCTTC
TRBV9	NA	NA	TRBJ2-1	CASSDWGGRNEQFF	TGTGCCAGCAGCGACTGGGGGGGCCGCAATGAGCAGTTCTTC
TRBV5-4	NA	NA	TRBJ2-3	CASSRGGSDTQYF	TGTGCCAGCAGCAGGGGGGGTTCAGATACGCAGTATTTT
TRBV4-2	NA	TRBD1	TRBJ2-7	CASSQVIPGQETYEQYF	TGTGCCAGCAGCCAAGTGATCCCTGGACAGGAGACGTACGAGCAGTACTTC
TRBV15	NA	NA	TRBJ1-2	CATSRGGEDGYTF	TGTGCCACCAGCAGAGGAGGGGAGGATGGCTACACCTTC
TRBV19	NA	NA	TRBJ1-5	CASSGGWAGNQPQHF	TGTGCCAGTAGTGGTGGGTGGGCCGGCAATCAGCCCCAGCATTTT
TRBV7-2	NA	NA	TRBJ2-2	CASSSRQANTGELFF	TGTGCCAGCAGCTCACGACAGGCGAACACCGGGGAGCTGTTTTTT
TRBV5-6	NA	NA	TRBJ1-1	CASSLIGNTEAFF	TGTGCCAGCAGCTTGATAGGGAACACTGAAGCTTTCTTT
TRBV10-3	NA	NA	TRBJ1-5	CAISDFAGAGNQPQHF	TGTGCCATCAGTGACTTCGCGGGGGCTGGCAATCAGCCCCAGCATTTT
TRBV9	NA	TRBD1	TRBJ1-2	CASSPQTGGSYGYTF	TGTGCCAGCAGCCCACAGACAGGGGGGAGCTATGGCTACACCTTC
TRBV6-1	NA	NA	TRBJ2-7	CASSQRPGPYYEQYF	TGTGCCAGCAGTCAACGGCCGGGACCCTACTACGAGCAGTACTTC
TRBV9	NA	TRBD2	TRBJ2-5	CASSVSAGDDKETQYF	TGTGCCAGCAGCGTATCGGCGGGGGACGATAAAGAGACCCAGTACTTC
TRBV6-5	NA	NA	TRBJ1-4	CASRSGSTNEKLFF	TGTGCCAGCCGGTCAGGGAGCACTAATGAAAAACTGTTTTTT
TRBV6-5	NA	NA	TRBJ1-2	CASTRAVDGYTF	TGTGCCAGCACCCGGGCTGTCGACGGCTACACCTTC
TRBV7-9	NA	TRBD1	TRBJ1-2	CASSLARTGTRNAGGYTF	TGTGCCAGCAGCTTAGCCAGGACAGGTACACGAAACGCAGGGGGCTACACCTTC
TRBV7-2	NA	TRBD1	TRBJ1-2	CASSSRQGASHGYTF	TGTGCCAGCAGCTCCCGACAGGGGGCCAGTCATGGCTACACCTTC
TRBV25-1	NA	NA	TRBJ1-4	CASTAFGKLFF	TGTGCCAGCACCGCTTTCGGAAAACTGTTTTTT
TRBV27	NA	NA	TRBJ1-1	CASRLIMNTEAFF	TGTGCCAGCAGATTGATCATGAACACTGAAGCTTTCTTT
TRBV4-3	few	NA	TRBJ1-6	CASSQVGGSPLHF	TGCGCCAGCAGCCAAGTCGGAGGGTCACCCCTCCACTTT
TRBV18	NA	NA	TRBJ1-5	CASSPRRVDQPQHF	TGTGCCAGCTCACCACGACGGGTGGATCAGCCCCAGCATTTT
TRBV6-5	NA	NA	TRBJ2-3	CASSYTYTDTQYF	TGTGCCAGCAGTTACACATACACAGATACGCAGTATTTT
TRBV4-1	NA	NA	TRBJ1-5	CASSQGPGTSHQPQHF	TGCGCCAGCAGCCAAGGGCCGGGGACCTCACATCAGCCCCAGCATTTT
TRBV25-1	NA	TRBD2	TRBJ2-1	CASSDPGTSGRAGQFF	TGTGCCAGCAGTGATCCCGGGACTAGCGGGAGGGCCGGGCAGTTCTTC
TRBV7-3	NA	NA	TRBJ1-5	CASSVLNNQPQHF	TGTGCCAGCAGCGTCCTAAACAATCAGCCCCAGCATTTT
TRBV7-6	NA	TRBD1	TRBJ2-5	CASSPMTGRQETQYF	TGTGCCAGCAGCCCAATGACAGGGAGACAAGAGACCCAGTACTTC
TRBV6-5	NA	TRBD1	TRBJ1-3	CASRAQGAQGNTIYF	TGTGCCAGCAGGGCCCAGGGGGCGCAGGGAAACACCATATATTTT
TRBV6-5	once	NA	TRBJ2-3	CASSSSGGPGDTQYF	TGTGCCAGCAGTTCATCCGGGGGCCCTGGGGATACGCAGTATTTT
TRBV4-1	NA	NA	TRBJ2-1	CASSHEGAAPYNEQFF	TGCGCCAGCAGCCATGAAGGGGCCGCCCCCTACAATGAGCAGTTCTTC
TRBV4-3	NA	TRBD2	TRBJ2-2	CASSQGGSSGSSNTGELFF	TGCGCCAGCAGCCAAGGAGGCTCTAGCGGGTCCTCGAACACCGGGGAGCTGTTTTTT
TRBV7-2	once	TRBD2	TRBJ2-5	CASSWGAGDGETQYF	TGTGCCAGCAGCTGGGGAGCGGGAGATGGGGAGACCCAGTACTTC
TRBV5-4	NA	NA	TRBJ2-7	CANKLISYEQYF	TGTGCCAACAAACTGATTTCCTACGAGCAGTACTTC
TRBV7-2	NA	NA	TRBJ1-5	CASSPRGGDGQPQHF	TGTGCCAGCAGCCCTAGGGGGGGGGATGGGCAGCCCCAGCATTTT
TRBV18	NA	NA	TRBJ1-2	CASSPRGTDGYTF	TGTGCCAGCTCACCACGAGGCACGGATGGCTACACCTTC
TRBV18	NA	NA	TRBJ1-5	CASSLGDQPQHF	TGTGCCAGCTCACTGGGGGACCAGCCCCAGCATTTT
TRBV19	NA	NA	TRBJ1-5	CASSAEDSTYQPQHF	TGTGCCAGTAGTGCGGAGGATTCGACATATCAGCCCCAGCATTTT
TRBV10-3	NA	TRBD2	TRBJ2-1	CAISESGGSSYNEQFF	TGTGCCATCAGTGAGTCGGGAGGGAGCTCCTACAATGAGCAGTTCTTC
TRBV19	NA	NA	TRBJ2-5	CASSARDTKTQYF	TGTGCCAGTAGTGCCCGGGACACCAAGACCCAGTACTTC
TRBV18	once	NA	TRBJ2-5	CASSRADSGIETQYF	TGTGCCAGCTCACGGGCGGACTCCGGGATAGAGACCCAGTACTTC